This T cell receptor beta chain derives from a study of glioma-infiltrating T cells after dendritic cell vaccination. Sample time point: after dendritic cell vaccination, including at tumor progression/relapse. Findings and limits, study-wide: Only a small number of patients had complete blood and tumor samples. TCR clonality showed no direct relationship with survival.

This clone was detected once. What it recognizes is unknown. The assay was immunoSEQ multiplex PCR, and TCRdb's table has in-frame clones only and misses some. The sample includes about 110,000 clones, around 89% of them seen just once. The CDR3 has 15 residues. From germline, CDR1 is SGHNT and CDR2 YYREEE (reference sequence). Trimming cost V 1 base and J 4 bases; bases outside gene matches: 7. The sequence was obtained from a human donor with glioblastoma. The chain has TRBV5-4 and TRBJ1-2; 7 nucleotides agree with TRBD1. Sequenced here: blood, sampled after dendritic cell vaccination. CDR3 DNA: TGTGCCAGCAGCTTGTACGTAGGGGGCGCCTATGGCTACACCTTC. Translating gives CASSLYVGGAYGYTF.